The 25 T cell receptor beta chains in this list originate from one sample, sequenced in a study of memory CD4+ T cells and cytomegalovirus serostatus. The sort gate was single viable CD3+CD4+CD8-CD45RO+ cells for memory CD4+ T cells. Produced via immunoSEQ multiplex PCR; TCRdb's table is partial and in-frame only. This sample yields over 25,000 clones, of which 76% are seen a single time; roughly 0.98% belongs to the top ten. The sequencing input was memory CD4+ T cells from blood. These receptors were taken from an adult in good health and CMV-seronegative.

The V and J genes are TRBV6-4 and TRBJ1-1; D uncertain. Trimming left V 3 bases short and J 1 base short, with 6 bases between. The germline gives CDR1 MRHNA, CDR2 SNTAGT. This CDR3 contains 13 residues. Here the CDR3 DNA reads TGTGCCAGCAGTGATCAGGCGAACACTGAAGCTTTCTTT. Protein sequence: CASSDQANTEAFF.

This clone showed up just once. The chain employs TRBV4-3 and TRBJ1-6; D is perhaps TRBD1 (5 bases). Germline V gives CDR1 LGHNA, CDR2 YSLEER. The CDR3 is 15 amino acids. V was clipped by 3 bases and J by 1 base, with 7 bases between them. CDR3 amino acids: CASSQQGSYNSPLHF. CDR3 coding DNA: TGCGCCAGCAGCCAGCAGGGATCCTATAATTCACCCCTCCACTTT.

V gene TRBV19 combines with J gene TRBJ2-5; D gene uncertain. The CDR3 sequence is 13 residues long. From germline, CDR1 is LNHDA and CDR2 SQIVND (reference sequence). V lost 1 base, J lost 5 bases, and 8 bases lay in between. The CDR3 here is CASSIAAWETQYF. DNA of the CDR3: TGTGCCAGTAGTATAGCAGCCTGGGAGACCCAGTACTTC.

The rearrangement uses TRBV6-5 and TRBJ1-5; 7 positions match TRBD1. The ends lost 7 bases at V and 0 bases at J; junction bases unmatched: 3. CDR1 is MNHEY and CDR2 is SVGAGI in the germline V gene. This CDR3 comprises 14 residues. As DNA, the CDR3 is TGTGCCAGCATAGGGACAGATAGCAATCAGCCCCAGCATTTT. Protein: CASIGTDSNQPQHF.

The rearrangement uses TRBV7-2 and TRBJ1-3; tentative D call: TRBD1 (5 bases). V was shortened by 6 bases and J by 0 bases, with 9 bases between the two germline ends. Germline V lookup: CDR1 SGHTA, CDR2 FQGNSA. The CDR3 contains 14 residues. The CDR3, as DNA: TGTGCCAGCAGGGGGGGACCCTCTGGAAACACCATATATTTT. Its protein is CASRGGPSGNTIYF.

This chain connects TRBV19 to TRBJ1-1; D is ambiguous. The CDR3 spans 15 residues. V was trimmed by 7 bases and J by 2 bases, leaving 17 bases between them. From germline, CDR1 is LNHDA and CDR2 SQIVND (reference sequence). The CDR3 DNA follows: TGTGCCAGTACAGCCGTTAACGTTTTAAACACTGAAGCTTTCTTT. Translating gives CASTAVNVLNTEAFF.

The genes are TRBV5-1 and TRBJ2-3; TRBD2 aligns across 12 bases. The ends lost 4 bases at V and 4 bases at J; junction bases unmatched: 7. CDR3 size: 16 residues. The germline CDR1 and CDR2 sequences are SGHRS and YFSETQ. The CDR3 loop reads CASSPGLAGRADTQYF. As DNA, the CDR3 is TGCGCCAGCAGCCCCGGACTAGCGGGAAGGGCAGATACGCAGTATTTT. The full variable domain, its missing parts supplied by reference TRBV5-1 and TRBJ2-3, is KAGVTQTPRYLIKTRGQQVTLSCSPISGHRSVSWYQQTPGQGLQFLFEYFSETQRNKGNFPGRFSGRQFSNSRSEMNVSTLELGDSALYLCASSPGLAGRADTQYFGPGTRLTVL.

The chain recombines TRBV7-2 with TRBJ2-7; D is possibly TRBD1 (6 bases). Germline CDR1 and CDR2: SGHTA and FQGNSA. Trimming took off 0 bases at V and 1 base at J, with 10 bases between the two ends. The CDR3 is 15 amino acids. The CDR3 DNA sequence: TGTGCCAGCAGCTTAGCTGCGACAGGATCCTACGAGCAGTACTTC. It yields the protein CASSLAATGSYEQYF.

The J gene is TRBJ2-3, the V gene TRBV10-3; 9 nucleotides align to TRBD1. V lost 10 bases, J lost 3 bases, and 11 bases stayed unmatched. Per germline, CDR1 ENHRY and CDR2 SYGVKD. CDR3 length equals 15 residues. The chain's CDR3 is CATASQGQGTDTQYF. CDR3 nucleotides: TGTGCCACCGCTTCTCAGGGACAGGGAACAGATACGCAGTATTTT.

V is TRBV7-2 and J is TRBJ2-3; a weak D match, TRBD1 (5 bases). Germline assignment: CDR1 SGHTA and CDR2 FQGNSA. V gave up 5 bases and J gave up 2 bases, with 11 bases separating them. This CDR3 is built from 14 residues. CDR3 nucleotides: TGTGCCAGCAGCCAGGACATTTTCACAGATACGCAGTATTTT. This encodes CASSQDIFTDTQYF.

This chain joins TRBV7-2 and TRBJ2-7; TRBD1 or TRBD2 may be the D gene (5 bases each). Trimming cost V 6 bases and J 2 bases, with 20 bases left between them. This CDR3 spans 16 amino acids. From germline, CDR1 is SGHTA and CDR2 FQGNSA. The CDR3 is CASRDLLGRDPYEQYF. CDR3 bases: TGTGCCAGCAGGGACCTTTTGGGCAGGGACCCCTACGAGCAGTACTTC.

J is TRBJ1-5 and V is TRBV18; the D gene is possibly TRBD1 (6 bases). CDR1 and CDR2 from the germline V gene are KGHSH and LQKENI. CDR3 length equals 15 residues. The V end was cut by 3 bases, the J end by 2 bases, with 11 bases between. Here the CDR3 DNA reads TGTGCCAGCTCACCTTCCGGGGGCGGCAATCAGCCCCAGCATTTT. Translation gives CASSPSGGGNQPQHF.

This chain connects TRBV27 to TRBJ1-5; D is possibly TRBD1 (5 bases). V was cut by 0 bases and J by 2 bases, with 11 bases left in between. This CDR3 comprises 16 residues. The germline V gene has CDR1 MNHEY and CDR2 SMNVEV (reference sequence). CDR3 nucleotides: TGTGCCAGCAGTTTATCGGGGGGGTTTCGCAATCAGCCCCAGCATTTT. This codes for CASSLSGGFRNQPQHF.

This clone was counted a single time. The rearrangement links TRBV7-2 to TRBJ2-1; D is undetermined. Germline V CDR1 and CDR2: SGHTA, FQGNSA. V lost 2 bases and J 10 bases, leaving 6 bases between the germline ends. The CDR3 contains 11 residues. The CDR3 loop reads CASSLWEEQFF. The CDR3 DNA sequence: TGTGCCAGCAGCTTATGGGAAGAGCAGTTCTTC.

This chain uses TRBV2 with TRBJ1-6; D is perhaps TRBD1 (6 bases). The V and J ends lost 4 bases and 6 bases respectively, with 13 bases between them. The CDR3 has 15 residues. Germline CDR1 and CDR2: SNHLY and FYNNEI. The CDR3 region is CASSGRTELNSPLHF. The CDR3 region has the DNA TGTGCCAGCAGTGGGCGGACAGAGCTTAATTCACCCCTCCACTTT.

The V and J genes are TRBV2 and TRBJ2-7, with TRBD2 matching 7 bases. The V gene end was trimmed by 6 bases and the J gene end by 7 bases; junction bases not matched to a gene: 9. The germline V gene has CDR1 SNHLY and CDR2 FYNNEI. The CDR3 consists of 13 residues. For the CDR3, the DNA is TGTGCCAGCAGGTCCAGCGGGATAGGGGAGCAGTACTTC. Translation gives CASRSSGIGEQYF.

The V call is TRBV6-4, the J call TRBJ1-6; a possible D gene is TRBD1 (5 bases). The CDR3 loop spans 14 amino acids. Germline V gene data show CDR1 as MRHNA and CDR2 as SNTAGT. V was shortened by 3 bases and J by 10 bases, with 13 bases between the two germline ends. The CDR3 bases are TGTGCCAGCAGTGAGGCCCAGGGAAACTCACCCCTCCACTTT. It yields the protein CASSEAQGNSPLHF.

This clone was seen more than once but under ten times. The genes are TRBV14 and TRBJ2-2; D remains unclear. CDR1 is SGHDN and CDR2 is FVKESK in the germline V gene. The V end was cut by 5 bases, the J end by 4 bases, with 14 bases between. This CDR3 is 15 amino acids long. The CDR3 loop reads CASSVRIGVTGELFF. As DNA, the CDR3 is TGTGCCAGCAGCGTCCGAATTGGGGTCACCGGGGAGCTGTTTTTT.

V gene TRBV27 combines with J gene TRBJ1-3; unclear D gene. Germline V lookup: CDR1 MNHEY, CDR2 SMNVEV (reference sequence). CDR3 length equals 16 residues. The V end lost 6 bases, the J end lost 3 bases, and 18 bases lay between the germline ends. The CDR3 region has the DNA TGTGCCAGCAGCCCAACGCCCGGCAGGTTTGGAAACACCATATATTTT. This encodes CASSPTPGRFGNTIYF.

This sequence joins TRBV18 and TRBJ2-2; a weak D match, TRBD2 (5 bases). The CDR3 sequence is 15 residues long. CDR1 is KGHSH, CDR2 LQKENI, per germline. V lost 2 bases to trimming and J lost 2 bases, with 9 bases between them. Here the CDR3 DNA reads TGTGCCAGCTCACCAGGCAGGACTAACACCGGGGAGCTGTTTTTT. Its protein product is CASSPGRTNTGELFF.

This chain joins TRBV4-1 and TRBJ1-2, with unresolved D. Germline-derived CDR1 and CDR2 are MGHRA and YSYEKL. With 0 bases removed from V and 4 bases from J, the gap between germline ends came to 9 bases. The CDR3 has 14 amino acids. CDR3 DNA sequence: TGCGCCAGCAGCCAAGACACAGCAAGCTATGGCTACACCTTC. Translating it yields CASSQDTASYGYTF.

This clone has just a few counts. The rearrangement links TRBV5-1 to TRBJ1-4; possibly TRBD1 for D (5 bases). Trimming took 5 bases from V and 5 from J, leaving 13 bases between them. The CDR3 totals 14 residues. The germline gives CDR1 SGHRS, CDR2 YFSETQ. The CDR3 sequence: CASSPRGLNEKLFF. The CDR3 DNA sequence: TGCGCCAGCAGTCCCCGGGGCCTAAATGAAAAACTGTTTTTT.

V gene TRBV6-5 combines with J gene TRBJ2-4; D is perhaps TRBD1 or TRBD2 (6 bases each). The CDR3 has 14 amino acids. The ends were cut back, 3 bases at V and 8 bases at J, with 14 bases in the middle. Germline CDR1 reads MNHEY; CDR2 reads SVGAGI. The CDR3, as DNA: TGTGCCAGCAGTTATGTTCCGGGGGCGGACATTCAGTACTTC. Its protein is CASSYVPGADIQYF.

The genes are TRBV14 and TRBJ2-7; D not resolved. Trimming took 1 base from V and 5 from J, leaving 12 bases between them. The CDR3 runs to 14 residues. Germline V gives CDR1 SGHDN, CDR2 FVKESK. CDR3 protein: CASSQGAGAHEQYF. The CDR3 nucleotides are TGTGCCAGCAGCCAAGGGGCAGGTGCCCACGAGCAGTACTTC.

CDR3 coding DNA: TGTGCCAGTCACTCGGCACAGGGATCCTACGAGCAGTACTTC. The encoded protein is CASHSAQGSYEQYF. The chain combines TRBV28 with TRBJ2-7; maybe TRBD1 (6 bases). Germline V gene sequence: CDR1 MDHEN, CDR2 SYDVKM. With 9 bases removed from V and 1 base from J, the gap between germline ends came to 16 bases. The CDR3 is made up of 14 amino acids.